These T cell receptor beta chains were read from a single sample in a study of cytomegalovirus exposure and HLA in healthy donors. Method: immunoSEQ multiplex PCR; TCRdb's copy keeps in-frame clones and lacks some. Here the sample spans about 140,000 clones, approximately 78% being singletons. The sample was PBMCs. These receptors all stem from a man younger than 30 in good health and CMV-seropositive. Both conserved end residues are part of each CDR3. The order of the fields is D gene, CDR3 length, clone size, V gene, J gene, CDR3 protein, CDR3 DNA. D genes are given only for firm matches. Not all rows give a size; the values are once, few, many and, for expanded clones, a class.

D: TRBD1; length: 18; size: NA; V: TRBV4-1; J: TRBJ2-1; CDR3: CASSQGRVRGRRYNEQFF; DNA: TGCGCCAGCAGCCAAGGACGGGTGAGGGGGCGTAGGTACAATGAGCAGTTCTTC
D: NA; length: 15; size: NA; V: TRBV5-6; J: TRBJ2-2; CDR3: CASTWGGPNTGELFF; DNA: TGTGCCAGCACTTGGGGGGGGCCAAACACCGGGGAGCTGTTTTTT
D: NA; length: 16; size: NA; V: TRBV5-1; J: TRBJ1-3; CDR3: CASSLRSGDSGNTIYF; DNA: TGCGCCAGCAGCTTGAGGTCAGGCGACTCTGGAAACACCATATATTTT
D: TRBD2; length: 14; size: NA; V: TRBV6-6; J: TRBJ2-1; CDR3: CATSPSGRYNEQFF; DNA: TGTGCCACCTCCCCCAGCGGGAGATACAATGAGCAGTTCTTC
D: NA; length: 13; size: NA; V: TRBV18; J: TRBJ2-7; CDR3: CASSPGERYEQYF; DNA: TGTGCCAGCTCACCAGGGGAGCGCTACGAGCAGTACTTC
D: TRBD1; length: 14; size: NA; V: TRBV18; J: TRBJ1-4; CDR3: CASSRTGGDEKLFF; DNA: TGTGCCAGCTCACGTACAGGGGGCGATGAAAAACTGTTTTTT
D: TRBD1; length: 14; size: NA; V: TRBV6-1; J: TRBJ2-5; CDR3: CASGGTVDGETQYF; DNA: TGTGCCAGCGGTGGGACAGTTGACGGGGAGACCCAGTACTTC
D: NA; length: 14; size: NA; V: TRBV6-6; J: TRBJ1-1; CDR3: CASSYSLDIPEAFF; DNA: TGTGCCAGCAGTTACTCATTAGACATCCCTGAGGCTTTCTTT
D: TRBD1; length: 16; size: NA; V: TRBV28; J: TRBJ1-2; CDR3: CASSLLDRGYNYGYTF; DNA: TGTGCCAGCAGTTTATTGGACAGGGGGTATAACTATGGCTACACCTTC
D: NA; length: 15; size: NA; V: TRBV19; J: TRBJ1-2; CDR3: CASSVTRGLSYGYTF; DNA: TGTGCCAGTAGTGTCACAAGGGGACTCTCCTATGGCTACACCTTC
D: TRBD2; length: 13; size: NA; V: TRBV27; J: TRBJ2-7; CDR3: CASRRGTSYEQYF; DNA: TGTGCCAGCAGACGAGGGACTAGTTACGAGCAGTACTTC
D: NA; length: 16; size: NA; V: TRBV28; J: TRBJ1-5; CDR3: CASTDMGGKGNQPQHF; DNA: TGTGCCAGCACCGACATGGGCGGGAAGGGCAATCAGCCCCAGCATTTT
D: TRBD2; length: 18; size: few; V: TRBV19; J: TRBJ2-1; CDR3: CASSTRAGLAGGPDEQFF; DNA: TGTGCCAGTAGTACGAGAGCCGGACTAGCGGGAGGGCCTGATGAGCAGTTCTTC
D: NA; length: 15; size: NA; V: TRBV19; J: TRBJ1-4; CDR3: CASSTQQGSYEKLFF; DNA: TGTGCCAGTAGTACACAACAGGGTTCGTATGAAAAACTGTTTTTT
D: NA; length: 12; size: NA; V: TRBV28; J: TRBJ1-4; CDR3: CASSFGTCGLFF; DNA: TGTGCCAGCAGTTTCGGGACATGCGGACTGTTTTTT
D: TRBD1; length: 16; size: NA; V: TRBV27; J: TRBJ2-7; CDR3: CASSPDPGQGFYEQYF; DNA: TGTGCCAGCAGTCCAGATCCGGGACAGGGTTTCTACGAGCAGTACTTC
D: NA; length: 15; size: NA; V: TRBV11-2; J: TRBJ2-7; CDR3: CASSLGAGDTYEQYF; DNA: TGTGCCAGCAGCTTAGGGGCAGGGGATACCTACGAGCAGTACTTC
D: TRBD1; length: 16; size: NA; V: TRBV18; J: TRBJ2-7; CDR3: CASSPVPGQGLFEQYF; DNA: TGTGCCAGCTCACCTGTGCCGGGACAGGGCCTCTTCGAGCAGTACTTC
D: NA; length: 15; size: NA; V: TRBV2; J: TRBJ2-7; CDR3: CASSGVRVDPYEQYF; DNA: TGTGCCAGCAGTGGGGTCAGGGTGGATCCCTACGAGCAGTACTTC
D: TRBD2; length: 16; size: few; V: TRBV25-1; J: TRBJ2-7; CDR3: CASSLVAGESRYEQYF; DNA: TGTGCCAGCTCCTTGGTAGCGGGAGAATCTAGGTACGAGCAGTACTTC
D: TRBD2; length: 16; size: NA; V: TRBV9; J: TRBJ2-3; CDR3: CASSASGRPPSDTQYF; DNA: TGTGCCAGCAGCGCTAGCGGGAGGCCCCCTTCGGATACGCAGTATTTT
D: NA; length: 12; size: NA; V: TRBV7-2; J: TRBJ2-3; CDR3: CASSQNSDTQYF; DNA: TGTGCCAGCAGCCAAAACTCAGATACGCAGTATTTT
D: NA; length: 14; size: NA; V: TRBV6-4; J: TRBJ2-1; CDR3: CASSGGTRSHEQFF; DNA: TGTGCCAGCAGTGGGGGGACACGTTCCCATGAGCAGTTCTTC
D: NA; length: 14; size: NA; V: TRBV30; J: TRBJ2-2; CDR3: CAWDGVVPTGELFF; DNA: TGTGCCTGGGACGGAGTAGTGCCCACCGGGGAGCTGTTTTTT
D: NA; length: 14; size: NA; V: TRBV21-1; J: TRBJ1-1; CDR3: CASSCDSMNTEAFF; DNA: TGTGCCAGCAGCTGCGACAGTATGAACACTGAAGCTTTCTTT
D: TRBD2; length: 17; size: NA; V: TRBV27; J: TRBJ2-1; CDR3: CASSQSTGLAGFNEQFF; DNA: TGTGCCAGCAGTCAGTCCACGGGACTAGCGGGATTCAATGAGCAGTTCTTC
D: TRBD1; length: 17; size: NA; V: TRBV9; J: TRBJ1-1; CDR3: CASSVAAGTGVHTEAFF; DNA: TGTGCCAGCAGCGTAGCGGCCGGGACAGGGGTACACACTGAAGCTTTCTTT
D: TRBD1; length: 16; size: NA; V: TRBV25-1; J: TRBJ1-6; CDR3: CASSEPGGPIDSPLHF; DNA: TGTGCCAGCAGTGAACCAGGGGGCCCCATAGATTCACCCCTCCACTTT
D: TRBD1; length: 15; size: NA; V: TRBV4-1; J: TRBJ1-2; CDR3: CASSHTGTGNYGYTF; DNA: TGCGCCAGCAGCCATACCGGGACAGGGAACTATGGCTACACCTTC
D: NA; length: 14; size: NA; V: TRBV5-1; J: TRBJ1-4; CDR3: CASSLGGYHEKLFF; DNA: TGCGCCAGCAGCTTGGGAGGGTACCATGAAAAACTGTTTTTT
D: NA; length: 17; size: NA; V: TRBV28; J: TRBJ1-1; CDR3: CASSYPQVLGMNTEAFF; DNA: TGTGCCAGCAGTTACCCTCAGGTCCTCGGCATGAACACTGAAGCTTTCTTT
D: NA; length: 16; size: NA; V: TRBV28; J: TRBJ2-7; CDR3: CASSFRFRRDAYEQYF; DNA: TGTGCCAGCAGTTTCCGCTTCAGGCGGGACGCCTACGAGCAGTACTTC
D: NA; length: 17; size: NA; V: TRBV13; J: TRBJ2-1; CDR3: CASSLGRGRKAYNEQFF; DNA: TGTGCCAGCAGCCTTGGGAGAGGGCGGAAAGCCTACAATGAGCAGTTCTTC
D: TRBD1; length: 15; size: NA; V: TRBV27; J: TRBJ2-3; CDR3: CASSLGQGWADTQYF; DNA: TGTGCCAGCAGTCTAGGACAGGGTTGGGCAGATACGCAGTATTTT
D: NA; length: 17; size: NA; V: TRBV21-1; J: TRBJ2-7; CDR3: CASSKEEDSSSSYEQYF; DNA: TGTGCCAGCAGCAAAGAGGAGGACAGTTCCAGCTCCTACGAGCAGTACTTC
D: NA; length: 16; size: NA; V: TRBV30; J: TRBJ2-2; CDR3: CAWSVMGAQDTGELFF; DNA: TGTGCCTGGAGTGTAATGGGGGCGCAGGACACCGGGGAGCTGTTTTTT
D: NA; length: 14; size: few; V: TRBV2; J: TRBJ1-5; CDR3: CASGETSLNQPQHF; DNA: TGTGCCAGCGGCGAGACATCCCTCAATCAGCCCCAGCATTTT
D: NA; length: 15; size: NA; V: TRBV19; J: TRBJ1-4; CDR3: CASSIVLRPGEKLFF; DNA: TGTGCCAGTAGTATTGTGCTTCGTCCCGGTGAAAAACTGTTTTTT
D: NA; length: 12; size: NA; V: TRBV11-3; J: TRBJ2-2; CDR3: CASSRLAGELFF; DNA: TGTGCCAGCAGCCGGTTGGCCGGGGAGCTGTTTTTT
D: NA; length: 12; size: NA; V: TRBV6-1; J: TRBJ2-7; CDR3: CASSRQATAQYF; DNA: TGTGCCAGCAGTCGCCAGGCAACCGCCCAGTACTTC
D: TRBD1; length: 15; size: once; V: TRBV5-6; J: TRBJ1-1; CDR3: CASSLLTGGNTEAFF; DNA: TGTGCCAGCAGCCTTCTGACAGGGGGGAACACTGAAGCTTTCTTT
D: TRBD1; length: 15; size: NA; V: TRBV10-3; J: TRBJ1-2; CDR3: CAISKTGMDEDGYTF; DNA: TGTGCCATCAGCAAGACAGGGATGGATGAGGATGGCTACACCTTC
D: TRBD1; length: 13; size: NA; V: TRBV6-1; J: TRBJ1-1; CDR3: CASSGTGGNSAFF; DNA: TGTGCCAGCAGTGGGACAGGGGGGAATTCAGCTTTCTTT
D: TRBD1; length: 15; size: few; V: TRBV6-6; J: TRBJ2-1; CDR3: CASSYSRTGDNEQFF; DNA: TGTGCCAGCAGTTACTCGAGGACAGGGGACAATGAGCAGTTCTTC
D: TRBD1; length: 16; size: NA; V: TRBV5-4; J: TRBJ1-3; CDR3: CASSLSPGQGGNTIYF; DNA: TGTGCCAGCAGCCTTTCCCCGGGACAGGGGGGAAACACCATATATTTT
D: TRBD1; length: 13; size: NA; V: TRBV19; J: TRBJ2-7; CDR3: CASSTGQGDEQYF; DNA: TGTGCCAGTAGTACCGGACAGGGTGACGAGCAGTACTTC